These 15 T cell receptor beta chains were all obtained from the same sample, sequenced in a study of T cell responses to AZD1222 COVID-19 vaccine. The table came from immunoSEQ multiplex PCR; TCRdb's copy has only in-frame clones and leaves some out. Of some 79,000 clones in the sample, approximately 83% were seen once. The source material was peripheral blood, sampled 28 days after the second AZD1222 dose. These receptors were taken from an adult who received the AZD1222 COVID-19 vaccine.

Here the CDR3 DNA reads TGTGCCAGCCGGGGCAACCAAAATGAGCAGTTCTTC. Protein product: CASRGNQNEQFF. The chain is built from TRBV6-5 and TRBJ2-1, with D tentatively TRBD1 or TRBD2 (5 bases each). Between the trimmed V and J ends, which lost 8 bases and 7 bases, there was a span of 12 bases. CDR3 length: 12 residues. Germline V gene sequence: CDR1 MNHEY, CDR2 SVGAGI.

The rearrangement joins TRBV3-1 (or the pseudogene TRBV3-2) to TRBJ1-1; D ambiguous. Looked up from germline, CDR1 is LGHDT and CDR2 is YNNKEL (reference sequence). V dropped 1 base and J dropped 11 bases, with 11 bases sitting between them. This CDR3 has 12 amino acids. The CDR3, as DNA: TGTGCCAGCAGCCAAGGTAGCGCGGGGGCTTTCTTT. It yields the protein CASSQGSAGAFF.

The chain carries TRBV24-1 and TRBJ2-7; D gene uncertain. V dropped 5 bases and J dropped 2 bases, with 6 bases sitting between them. CDR3 length: 12 residues. Germline V gene data show CDR1 as KGHDR and CDR2 as SFDVKD. The CDR3 nucleotides read TGTGCCACCAGTGCACCTACCTACGAGCAGTACGTC. Its protein product is CATSAPTYEQYV.

The table lists this clone with a count of one. V and J are TRBV28 and TRBJ1-5; D unclear. Germline CDR1 is MDHEN and CDR2 is SYDVKM. V was shortened by 3 bases and J by 6 bases, with 15 bases between the two germline ends. The CDR3 consists of 15 residues. CDR3 region: CASSFRAGAGQPQHF. The CDR3 DNA sequence: TGTGCCAGCAGTTTCCGGGCAGGAGCGGGTCAGCCCCAGCATTTT.

This clone is a singleton in its sample. The rearrangement uses TRBV6-2 or TRBV6-3 and TRBJ2-3; 10 bases match TRBD1. The CDR3 sequence is 14 residues long. CDR1 and CDR2 from the germline V gene are MNHEY and SVGEGT. V was clipped by 6 bases and J by 3 bases; unmatched bases: 3. CDR3 sequence: CASSDRGRTDTQYF. The CDR3 DNA sequence: TGTGCCAGCAGCGACAGGGGGCGTACAGATACGCAGTATTTT.

This clone was counted only a few times. The chain recombines TRBV12-3 or TRBV12-4 with TRBJ1-1; 7 bases agree with TRBD1. The CDR3 runs to 12 residues. Germline trimming cut 5 bases from V and 8 bases from J; bases unmatched to any gene: 5. CDR3 in DNA: TGTGCCAGCAGTCTGACAGGGTTCGAAGCTTTCTTT. It encodes CASSLTGFEAFF.

A few counts support this clone. The chain couples TRBV11-3 to TRBJ1-1, with 8 bases that match TRBD1. This CDR3 has 13 amino acids. The germline CDR1 and CDR2 sequences are SGHNT and YENEEA. V lost 7 bases to trimming and J lost 4 bases; unmatched junction nucleotides: 5. The CDR3 spells CASKRQGFTEAFF. CDR3 DNA sequence: TGTGCCAGCAAAAGACAGGGGTTCACTGAAGCTTTCTTT.

The J gene is TRBJ2-7, the V gene TRBV11-1; a possible D gene is TRBD2 (7 bases). Per germline, CDR1 SGHAT and CDR2 FQDESV (reference sequence). V lost 6 bases, J lost 6 bases, and 15 bases lay in between. This CDR3 is built from 13 residues. CDR3 DNA: TGTGCCAGCAGTTGGCGGGGGCTCCCCGAGCAGTACTTC. Its protein product is CASSWRGLPEQYF.

This clone was recorded only once. This sequence joins TRBV20-1 and TRBJ2-5; D is unclear. CDR1 is DFQATT and CDR2 is SNEGSKA in the germline V gene (reference sequence). CDR3 length: 11 residues. V shed 6 bases and J shed 5 bases, with 10 bases lying between them. The CDR3 reads CSAAFWETQYF. CDR3 coding DNA: TGCAGTGCGGCGTTTTGGGAGACCCAGTACTTC.

The chain employs TRBV7-6 and TRBJ2-5; maybe TRBD1 (5 bases). The germline gives CDR1 SGHVS, CDR2 FNYEAQ. The V end lost 1 base, the J end lost 2 bases, and 11 bases lay between the germline ends. There are 15 residues in the CDR3. The CDR3 region is CASSLDQGRQETQYF. The CDR3 region has the DNA TGTGCCAGCAGCTTAGATCAGGGCCGGCAAGAGACCCAGTACTTC.

The chain employs TRBV3-1 (or the pseudogene TRBV3-2) and TRBJ1-1; D is unresolved. The CDR3 runs 14 residues. The germline gives CDR1 LGHDT, CDR2 YNNKEL (reference sequence). Trimming cost V 7 bases and J 0 bases, with 12 bases left between them. The CDR3 DNA reads TGTGCCAGCAAGGCCAGTCTTATGAACACTGAAGCTTTCTTT. The encoded protein is CASKASLMNTEAFF.

The CDR3 spells CASSTKVPGTTERDTGELFF. Written as DNA, the CDR3 is TGTGCCAGCAGCACGAAGGTCCCCGGCACGACAGAACGTGACACCGGGGAGCTGTTTTTT. The gene calls are TRBV9 and TRBJ2-2; possible D gene TRBD1, 5 bases. The CDR3 consists of 20 residues. V dropped 4 bases and J dropped 3 bases, with 28 bases sitting between them. Germline V gives CDR1 SGDLS, CDR2 YYNGEE. Drawing the rest from reference TRBV9 and TRBJ2-2, the complete variable domain is DSGVTQTPKHLITATGQRVTLRCSPRSGDLSVYWYQQSLDQGLQFLIQYYNGEERAKGNILERFSAQQFPDLHSELNLSSLELGDSALYFCASSTKVPGTTERDTGELFFGEGSRLTVL.

The chain employs TRBV28 and TRBJ1-2; D is ambiguous. The CDR3 has 12 residues. Germline loops: CDR1 MDHEN, CDR2 SYDVKM. V was shortened by 8 bases and J by 4 bases, with 11 bases between the two germline ends. The CDR3 sequence is CASLTSGYGYTF. The CDR3 nucleotides read TGTGCCAGCCTGACGAGCGGCTATGGCTACACCTTC.

This sequence joins TRBV12-3 or TRBV12-4 and TRBJ1-4, with D unclear. Trimming cost V 4 bases and J 8 bases, with 8 bases left between them. The CDR3 length is 12 residues. The DNA for the CDR3 is TGTGCCAGCAGTTACAGAGCGGAAAAACTGTTTTTT. Protein sequence: CASSYRAEKLFF.

The chain employs TRBV28 and TRBJ2-1, with a weak D call TRBD2 (5 bases). Looked up from germline, CDR1 is MDHEN and CDR2 is SYDVKM. Trimming removed 5 bases from V and 13 bases from J, with 15 bases in between. The length of the CDR3 is 12 residues. Here the CDR3 DNA reads TGTGCCAGCAGTACTACAGCGGTTCGCCAGTTCTTC. This codes for CASSTTAVRQFF.